Sequencing of this T cell receptor (beta chain) was carried out in a study of T cells in Graves' hyperthyroidism and ophthalmopathy. Graves' hyperthyroidism is called stable when ophthalmopathy does not progress within 18 months. The diagnoses drew upon clinical symptoms, serum thyroxine and TRAb, thyroid ultrasound and orbital computed tomography. V gave up 5 bases and J gave up 8 bases; unmatched junction bases: 5. Germline-derived CDR1 and CDR2 are MNHEY and SVGEGT. The CDR3 consists of 13 residues. TCR beta CDR3 regions were amplified from RNA. The HTBI set primed first-round TCR CDR3 RT-PCR. TCRdb re-called the multiplex PCR reads with MiXCR, one entry per CDR3 protein. The repertoire holds some 460,000 distinct CDR3 sequences, around 14% seen once, with roughly 15% in the top ten.

The TCR was taken from a woman in her late teens or twenties with Graves' hyperthyroidism. The chain carries TRBV6-2 or TRBV6-3 and TRBJ2-1, with 8 bases matching TRBD2. Sequenced material: blood. DNA for the CDR3: TGTGCCAGCAGTGACCGGGGGGGGGATGAGCAGTTCTTC. Amino acid sequence: CASSDRGGDEQFF.